The rows below give T cell receptor beta chains drawn from one sample of a study of cytomegalovirus exposure and HLA in healthy donors. Only in-frame clones appear in the TCRdb table, and some are missing; sequencing was by immunoSEQ multiplex PCR. The sample holds some 160,000 clones; 77% are singletons and the top ten take 1.5% to 2%. The specimen was PBMCs. These receptors were taken from a woman aged 25 to 39 in good health and CMV-seronegative. The CDR3 runs from the conserved cysteine through the conserved F or W. A D gene is named only where the DNA matches it firmly. Size tells how often a clone was seen (once, few, many) or the class of an expanded clone, and some rows leave it out.

V	J	D	size	DNA	CDR3
TRBV6-1	TRBJ1-6	.	.	TGTGCCAGCAGTGAACGGAGAACAGGGTTAGGTAATTCACCCCTCCACTTT	CASSERRTGLGNSPLHF
TRBV2	TRBJ1-1	.	.	TGTGCCAGCAGGAGAGTGAACACTGAAGCTTTCTTT	CASRRVNTEAFF
TRBV19	TRBJ1-2	TRBD1	.	TGTGCCAGTAGTAGTTGGGGACCGGGACAGGGGGCACCTAACTATGGCTACACCTTC	CASSSWGPGQGAPNYGYTF
TRBV19	TRBJ2-3	.	.	TGTGCCAGTAGTATAGATCTCGGGGGAGAAGCAGATACGCAGTATTTT	CASSIDLGGEADTQYF
TRBV30	TRBJ2-4	TRBD2	.	TGTGCCTGGGGGAGACTAGCGGGGGGAAACATTCAGTACTTC	CAWGRLAGGNIQYF
TRBV13	TRBJ2-7	.	.	TGTGCCAGCAGCTTATTCGGGAACCCTAGCCTCACCGACGAGCAGTACTTC	CASSLFGNPSLTDEQYF
TRBV10-2	TRBJ1-3	.	once	TGCGCCAGCAAACTGATGCCCGCTGGAAACACCATATATTTT	CASKLMPAGNTIYF
TRBV23-1	TRBJ1-3	.	few	TGCGCCAGCAGTCAATTTACTTCCAACGGAAACACCATATATTTT	CASSQFTSNGNTIYF
TRBV6-5	TRBJ1-3	.	few	TGTGCCAGCAGCTCAGGGATATCTGGAAACACCATATATTTT	CASSSGISGNTIYF
TRBV5-1	TRBJ2-7	.	.	TGCGCCAGCAGCTCCGAGAACGAGCAGTACTTC	CASSSENEQYF
TRBV27	TRBJ1-1	.	.	TGTGCCAGCAGTTTTTCACAGGGTAATCCCGAAGCTTTCTTT	CASSFSQGNPEAFF
TRBV29-1	TRBJ1-2	TRBD1	once	TGCAGCGTTGGGACAGGGGGCGCGGGAGGCTACACCTTC	CSVGTGGAGGYTF
TRBV19	TRBJ1-1	TRBD1	.	TGTGCCAGTAGACTGAAGCCGGGACAGGCAAACACTGAAGCTTTCTTT	CASRLKPGQANTEAFF
TRBV7-9	TRBJ1-4	.	few	TGTGCCAGCAGCACCGGAGTCGATGAAAAACTGTTTTTT	CASSTGVDEKLFF
TRBV16	TRBJ1-5	.	.	TGTGCCAGCAGCCAGCCGAGGAGGGGTGTGGCGAGAACCCAGCATTTT	CASSQPRRGVARTQHF
TRBV7-3	TRBJ2-2	.	.	TGTGCCAGCAGCTTAACGGGGGGGCCGACCGGGGAGCTGTTTTTT	CASSLTGGPTGELFF
TRBV7-8	TRBJ1-1	.	.	TGTGCCAGCAGCTACACCTCACAGAGTAACACTGAAGCTTTCTTT	CASSYTSQSNTEAFF
TRBV4-3	TRBJ2-1	.	few	TGCGCCAGCAGCAAAGCTTGGTTCGGCAATGAGCAGTTCTTC	CASSKAWFGNEQFF
TRBV29-1	TRBJ1-1	.	.	TGCAGCGTTTCCCGAGGGGGTAACACTGAAGCTTTCTTT	CSVSRGGNTEAFF
TRBV6-5	TRBJ1-2	TRBD1	.	TGTGCCAGCAGTTACGACTTGCAGGGGGTTTTTGGCTACACCTTC	CASSYDLQGVFGYTF
TRBV29-1	TRBJ2-3	.	.	TGCAGCGTATCCGGGACAATCACAGATACGCAGTATTTT	CSVSGTITDTQYF
TRBV6-6	TRBJ2-7	TRBD2	.	TGTGCCAGCAGCCAATCTAGCGGGGGGGCGTACGAGCAGTACTTC	CASSQSSGGAYEQYF
TRBV30	TRBJ2-3	.	.	TGTGCCTGGAGAAACTCCCCTAGCACAGATACGCAGTATTTT	CAWRNSPSTDTQYF
TRBV2	TRBJ2-2	.	.	TGTGCCAGCAGTGACCCTAACACCGGGGAGCTGTTTTTT	CASSDPNTGELFF
TRBV2	TRBJ2-3	TRBD2	once	TGTGCCAGCTCCGGGACTAGCGGGGAACCATTAGATACGCAGTATTTT	CASSGTSGEPLDTQYF
TRBV6-4	TRBJ2-3	.	.	TGTGCCAGCAGCGACCTGCGAACAGATACGCAGTATTTT	CASSDLRTDTQYF
TRBV29-1	TRBJ2-2	TRBD1	.	TGCAGCGTCGACAGGGGAACGAACACCGGGGAGCTGTTTTTT	CSVDRGTNTGELFF
TRBV5-7	TRBJ1-2	.	.	TGTGCCAGCAGCTTGTCACAGATCTATGGCTACACCTTC	CASSLSQIYGYTF
TRBV18	TRBJ1-5	.	.	TGTGCCAGCTCTCAATCAACAGGGTGGGATAGCAATCAGCCCCAGCATTTT	CASSQSTGWDSNQPQHF
TRBV2	TRBJ2-1	.	.	TGTGCCAGCAGTGAGGGGTGGGGGGATGAGCAGTTCTTC	CASSEGWGDEQFF
TRBV28	TRBJ1-6	TRBD1	.	TGTGCCAGCAGGAGGGGGCGCATCGTAAATTCACCCCTCCACTTT	CASRRGRIVNSPLHF
TRBV19	TRBJ2-7	.	.	TGTGCCAGTAGTATAGGGCAGGGGATCTACGAGCAGTACTTC	CASSIGQGIYEQYF
TRBV7-9	TRBJ2-6	.	.	TGTGCCAGCAGCGCAGACAGACCTGGGGCCAACGTCCTGACTTTC	CASSADRPGANVLTF
TRBV30	TRBJ2-3	.	.	TGTGCCTGGAGTCCGCGGGATACGCAGTATTTT	CAWSPRDTQYF
TRBV18	TRBJ2-7	TRBD2	.	TGTGCCAGCTCACCACCAGAGCGGGACCCCTACGAGCAGTACTTC	CASSPPERDPYEQYF
TRBV19	TRBJ1-1	.	.	TGTGCCAGCGGGGTTATTGCAGGGAACACTGAAGCTTTCTTT	CASGVIAGNTEAFF
TRBV6-6	TRBJ1-2	.	.	TGTGCCAGCACCCTCCGGGGGGCAGGGTATGGCTACACCTTC	CASTLRGAGYGYTF
TRBV7-3	TRBJ1-1	.	few	TGTGCCAGCAGCAAATCCACAGGGATCACTGAAGCTTTCTTT	CASSKSTGITEAFF
TRBV9	TRBJ2-3	.	.	TGTGCCAGCAGCTCCCATTCGACTAGTTTAAGCACAGATACGCAGTATTTT	CASSSHSTSLSTDTQYF
TRBV28	TRBJ1-2	TRBD1	.	TGTGCCAGCAGTTTATTCCTACAGGGGACGGGTGGCTACACCTTC	CASSLFLQGTGGYTF
TRBV28	TRBJ1-1	.	once	TGTGCCAGCAGTTTATTCTCGGGCCAGGGTTCCAACACTGAAGCTTTCTTT	CASSLFSGQGSNTEAFF
TRBV6-5	TRBJ1-2	TRBD1	once	TGTGCCAGCAGTTCCGAACAGGGGGCACGACGAGGCTACACCTTC	CASSSEQGARRGYTF
TRBV29-1	TRBJ2-1	TRBD2	.	TGCAGCACTCAAGCGAGCGGGAACTACAATGAGCAGTTCTTC	CSTQASGNYNEQFF